One and the same sample provided the 6 T cell receptor beta chains below, sequenced in a study of low-dose radiotherapy and immunotherapy resistance in tumors. Time point indicated: before trial treatment. First-strand cDNA used TRAV- and TRBV-specific primers, covering alpha and beta chains. TCRs underwent 20 PCR cycles of amplification with a constant-region primer and V-primer adapter. TCRdb redid the calling of the reads with MiXCR, one entry per CDR3 protein. The data show more than 85,000 distinct CDR3 sequences, 9.4% seen once. Material: PBMCs, obtained before treatment. The receptors stem from a male donor with prostate cancer.

The sample holds many counts of this clonotype. The V call is TRBV4-2, the J call TRBJ2-2; D uncertain. Germline V CDR1 and CDR2: LGHNA, YNFKEQ. V lost 1 base, J lost 4 bases, and 7 bases lay in between. The CDR3 consists of 14 residues. The DNA of the CDR3 is TGTGCCAGCAGCCAAGGTGGGGTCACCGGGGAGCTGTTTTTT. Translating gives CASSQGGVTGELFF.

Notes on this clonotype: A far bigger clonotype differs at one base, so this is likely a read error. The CDR3 loop is CASSSPGQGAPGKQYF. The CDR3 DNA reads TGTGCCAGCAGTTCGCCGGGACAGGGGGCGCCGGGTAAGCAGTACTTC. V and J are TRBV27 and TRBJ2-7; 12 bases line up with TRBD1. The V and J ends lost 4 bases and 8 bases, in that order; junction bases with no gene match: 12. The CDR3 sequence is 16 residues long. Looked up from germline, CDR1 is MNHEY and CDR2 is SMNVEV (reference sequence).

This clonotype was counted ten times or more. V usage is TRBV27 and J usage is TRBJ1-2; D may be TRBD1 (5 bases). Trimming took off 6 bases at V and 4 bases at J, with 12 bases between the two ends. CDR1 and CDR2 (germline): MNHEY, SMNVEV (reference sequence). The CDR3 length is 13 residues. The CDR3 loop reads CASSYGTGYGYTF. As DNA, the CDR3 is TGTGCCAGCAGCTACGGGACGGGCTATGGCTACACCTTC.

This clonotype turned up a few times. The V call is TRBV5-4, the J call TRBJ2-3; D remains ambiguous. CDR1 and CDR2 from the germline V gene are SGHNT and YYREEE (reference sequence). The CDR3 runs to 14 residues. Trimming pared 0 bases from V and 4 bases from J, leaving 9 bases between. The CDR3 loop reads CASSLVGRSDTQYF. The CDR3 DNA follows: TGTGCCAGCAGCTTGGTTGGCAGGTCAGATACGCAGTATTTT.

This clonotype was seen repeatedly, ten times or more. This sequence joins TRBV10-3 and TRBJ1-2, with TRBD1 as a possible D gene (5 bases). This CDR3 is 14 amino acids long. The germline CDR1 and CDR2 sequences are ENHRY and SYGVKD. V was trimmed by 3 bases and J by 8 bases, leaving 16 bases between them. The chain's CDR3 is CAISDDLGRGGYTF. The CDR3 nucleotides read TGTGCCATCAGTGACGATTTAGGCCGGGGCGGCTACACCTTC.

This clonotype has ten or more counts. The rearrangement uses TRBV4-2 and TRBJ2-2, with 15 bases fitting TRBD2. This CDR3 has 18 residues. Germline-derived CDR1 and CDR2 are LGHNA and YNFKEQ. The junction had 3 bases not matched to a gene; V was cut back by 0 bases and J by 4 bases. The CDR3 loop is CASSQDGGLAGGTGELFF. The CDR3 bases are TGTGCCAGCAGCCAAGATGGGGGACTAGCGGGAGGCACCGGGGAGCTGTTTTTT.